The following is a TCR beta chain sequence with its context. This sample was taken from a study of T cell changes during pregnancy in multiple sclerosis. Data came from immunoSEQ multiplex PCR; TCRdb stores just in-frame clones and leaves some out. This sample yields tens of thousands of clones, of which around 90% are seen a single time; less than 0.6% belongs to the top ten. V gave up 4 bases and J gave up 3 bases; unmatched junction bases: 6. Germline lookup yields CDR1 SGHTA and CDR2 FQGNSA. This CDR3 comprises 15 residues. Sequenced material: CD4+ T cells from peripheral blood mononuclear cells, taken in the second trimester of pregnancy. The sequence was collected from a female donor with multiple sclerosis, enrolled in a pregnancy study. This chain links TRBV7-2 with TRBJ2-3; 8 bases are a match to TRBD1. The CDR3 here is CASSSDRVGTDTQYF. CDR3 nucleotides: TGTGCCAGCAGCTCGGACAGGGTGGGTACAGATACGCAGTATTTT.